The 19 T cell receptor beta chains below come from one sample, sequenced in a study of T cell changes during pregnancy in multiple sclerosis. The protocol was immunoSEQ multiplex PCR, while the TCRdb copy is restricted to in-frame clones and leaves out a portion. The sample has 40,000 to 45,000 clones; around 90% are singletons. The specimen comprised CD4+ T cells from peripheral blood mononuclear cells, sampled in the third trimester of pregnancy. The receptors here all came from a female donor with multiple sclerosis, enrolled in a pregnancy study.

The chain uses TRBV19 and TRBJ2-1, with 8 bases fitting TRBD2. J lost 1 base, V lost 2 bases, and 4 bases had no gene match. Germline CDR1 reads LNHDA; CDR2 reads SQIVND (reference sequence). CDR3 length: 16 amino acids. CDR3 residues: CASSIRRGASYNEQFF. In DNA, the CDR3 is TGTGCCAGTAGTATAAGGCGGGGGGCTTCCTACAATGAGCAGTTCTTC.

The V gene is TRBV27, the J gene TRBJ1-1; D is possibly TRBD1 (6 bases). Germline V lookup: CDR1 MNHEY, CDR2 SMNVEV (reference sequence). There are 14 residues in the CDR3. V was cut by 5 bases and J by 1 base, with 11 bases left in between. This CDR3 is CASSRQGRNTEAFF. The CDR3 DNA reads TGTGCCAGCAGTCGGCAGGGGCGGAACACTGAAGCTTTCTTT.

This chain joins TRBV7-2 and TRBJ2-1; 9 positions match TRBD2. J lost 0 bases, V lost 0 bases, and 0 bases had no gene match. CDR3 length: 16 amino acids. Germline V lookup: CDR1 SGHTA, CDR2 FQGNSA. Written as DNA, the CDR3 is TGTGCCAGCAGCTTAGCTAGCGGGAGCTCCTACAATGAGCAGTTCTTC. Amino acids: CASSLASGSSYNEQFF.

The rearrangement joins TRBV30 to TRBJ2-7; 11 positions agree with TRBD1. Germline-derived CDR1 and CDR2 are GTSNPN and SVGIG (reference sequence). The V segment lost 4 bases and the J segment 6 bases; nucleotides outside the gene matches: 11. This CDR3 contains 15 residues. CDR3 region: CAWKTPGTGGLEQYF. The CDR3, as DNA: TGTGCCTGGAAAACACCCGGGACAGGGGGTCTCGAGCAGTACTTC.

The table lists this clone with a count of one. The rearrangement uses TRBV6-5 and TRBJ2-7; 7 nucleotides match TRBD1. The germline V gene encodes CDR1 MNHEY and CDR2 SVGAGI. V lost 6 bases and J lost 0; bases outside the gene matches: 5. This CDR3 is 14 amino acids long. The DNA of the CDR3 is TGTGCCAGCAGACGACAGGGTTACTCCTACGAGCAGTACTTC. Translating it yields CASRRQGYSYEQYF.

V and J are TRBV27 and TRBJ2-7, with a possible D match to TRBD2 (5 bases). V lost 4 bases, J lost 5 bases, and 15 bases lay in between. Germline CDR1 is MNHEY and CDR2 is SMNVEV (reference sequence). The CDR3 has 14 residues. The CDR3 here is CASSSLQRVNEQYF. In DNA form, the CDR3 reads TGTGCCAGCAGTTCCCTACAGAGGGTCAACGAGCAGTACTTC.

The J gene is TRBJ2-7, the V gene TRBV19; TRBD2 matches at 7 bases. The CDR3 is made up of 15 amino acids. Looked up from germline, CDR1 is LNHDA and CDR2 is SQIVND (reference sequence). Trimming removed 7 bases from V and 6 bases from J; junction bases left unmatched: 15. The CDR3 nucleotides are TGTGCCAGTAAACTAGCATTCCTAGGGACTACCGAGCAGTACTTC. Translation gives CASKLAFLGTTEQYF.

V gene TRBV11-3 combines with J gene TRBJ2-3, with 10 bases aligning to TRBD2. J lost 1 base, V lost 5 bases, and 6 bases had no gene match. Germline CDR1 SGHNT, CDR2 YENEEA. CDR3 size: 16 residues. CDR3 sequence (DNA): TGTGCCAGCAGCAAGGGGCTAGCGGGAGGCACAGATACGCAGTATTTT. It translates to CASSKGLAGGTDTQYF. Full variable domain (outside the CDR3, taken from reference TRBV11-3 and TRBJ2-3): EAGVVQSPRYKIIEKKQPVAFWCNPISGHNTLYWYLQNLGQGPELLIRYENEEAVDDSQLPKDRFSAERLKGVDSTLKIQPAELGDSAVYLCASSKGLAGGTDTQYFGPGTRLTVL.

The J gene is TRBJ2-7, the V gene TRBV6-5, with 9 bases lining up with TRBD2. CDR3 length equals 15 residues. V was clipped by 6 bases and J by 2 bases; unmatched bases: 8. In germline, CDR1 is MNHEY, CDR2 SVGAGI. In nucleotides, the CDR3 is TGTGCCAGCAGCAAGACTAGCGGTCCTGCCTACGAGCAGTACTTC. It yields the protein CASSKTSGPAYEQYF.

The chain uses TRBV7-9 and TRBJ2-1; TRBD2 matches 10 bases. The germline CDR1 and CDR2 sequences are SEHNR and FQNEAQ (reference sequence). The CDR3 consists of 16 residues. With 5 bases clipped from V and 4 bases from J, the junction kept 8 bases outside the gene matches. The CDR3 loop reads CASSQIAGGFYNEQFF. The CDR3 DNA reads TGTGCCAGCAGCCAGATAGCGGGGGGTTTTTACAATGAGCAGTTCTTC.

The rearrangement joins TRBV7-9 to TRBJ2-1, with a weak D call TRBD2 (5 bases). Germline V gene data show CDR1 as SEHNR and CDR2 as FQNEAQ (reference sequence). There are 14 residues in the CDR3. Trimming took 5 bases from V and 8 from J, leaving 16 bases between them. CDR3 in DNA: TGTGCCAGCAGCGACACGAATAGGGAGCATGAGCAGTTCTTC. Translating it yields CASSDTNREHEQFF.

The chain recombines TRBV6-1 with TRBJ2-3, with 9 bases identical to TRBD1. The germline CDR1 and CDR2 sequences are MNHNS and SASEGT. Losses at the gene ends were 6 bases for V and 13 bases for J; bases not matched to a gene: 11. The CDR3 contains 13 residues. CDR3 sequence: CASRAPGTGSEYF. DNA for the CDR3: TGTGCCAGCAGGGCCCCCGGGACAGGGTCGGAGTATTTT.

V gene TRBV30 combines with J gene TRBJ1-5, with a tentative D call TRBD1 (5 bases). This CDR3 has 14 residues. The V end was cut by 3 bases, the J end by 0 bases, with 9 bases between. Germline CDR1 GTSNPN, CDR2 SVGIG (reference sequence). The CDR3 sequence: CAWSGGGSNQPQHF. The DNA for the CDR3 is TGTGCCTGGAGCGGGGGGGGTAGCAATCAGCCCCAGCATTTT.

The chain links TRBV6-1 to TRBJ1-5, with 9 bases identical to TRBD1. In germline, CDR1 is MNHNS, CDR2 SASEGT. After removal of 2 bases from V and 4 bases from J, the junction contained 6 bases not matched to a gene. This CDR3 region has 16 residues. The CDR3 DNA reads as TGTGCCAGCAGTGAACACCGGGACAGGGTTAATCAGCCCCAGCATTTT. Amino acids: CASSEHRDRVNQPQHF.

CDR3 nucleotide sequence: TGTGCCAGCAGTTTAGGACAGGGAAGGGGGGAGACCCAGTACTTC. It specifies CASSLGQGRGETQYF. This chain links TRBV6-5 with TRBJ2-5; TRBD1 agrees at 8 bases. The germline CDR1 and CDR2 sequences are MNHEY and SVGAGI. Germline trimming cut 4 bases from V and 5 bases from J; bases unmatched to any gene: 9. This CDR3 is 15 amino acids long.

The chain links TRBV27 to TRBJ1-1; D call uncertain. Germline V gene lookup returns CDR1 MNHEY and CDR2 SMNVEV (reference sequence). CDR3 size: 17 residues. V lost 5 bases and J 0 bases, leaving 19 bases between the germline ends. The CDR3, as DNA: TGTGCCAGCAGTCTGGCCGGGGTTCCTTCCATGAACACTGAAGCTTTCTTT. It specifies CASSLAGVPSMNTEAFF.

Only one count was recorded for this clone. The genes are TRBV29-1 and TRBJ1-3; the D gene is possibly TRBD1 (5 bases). The germline V and J ends were trimmed by 4 bases and 6 bases, with 10 bases remaining between them. CDR3 size: 12 residues. Germline V CDR1 and CDR2: SQVTM, ANQGSEA. CDR3 nucleotide sequence: TGCAGCGTTGGGGAGGGGAAAAACACCATATATTTT. This translates into CSVGEGKNTIYF.

The chain is built from TRBV29-1 and TRBJ2-6; D remains unclear. Germline CDR1 SQVTM, CDR2 ANQGSEA. V was pared by 0 bases and J by 4 bases, with 10 bases between. This CDR3 region has 15 residues. CDR3 in amino acids: CSVEDRGRGANVLTF. CDR3 nucleotides: TGCAGCGTTGAAGATCGCGGTAGGGGGGCCAACGTCCTGACTTTC.

CDR3 nucleotides: TGTGCCAGCAGCTCGGGACTAGCGGGCCTGAGCATTTACTTC. Its translation is CASSSGLAGLSIYF. The V gene is TRBV7-2, the J gene TRBJ2-4, with 12 bases identical to TRBD2. Germline trimming cut 4 bases from V and 16 bases from J; bases unmatched to any gene: 11. The CDR3 sequence is 14 residues long. CDR1 SGHTA and CDR2 FQGNSA come from the germline V gene. Full variable domain (missing parts from reference TRBV7-2 and TRBJ2-4): GAGVSQSPSNKVTEKGKDVELRCDPISGHTALYWYRQSLGQGLEFLIYFQGNSAPDKSGLPSDRFSAERTGGSVSTLTIQRTQQEDSAVYLCASSSGLAGLSIYFGAGTRLSVL.